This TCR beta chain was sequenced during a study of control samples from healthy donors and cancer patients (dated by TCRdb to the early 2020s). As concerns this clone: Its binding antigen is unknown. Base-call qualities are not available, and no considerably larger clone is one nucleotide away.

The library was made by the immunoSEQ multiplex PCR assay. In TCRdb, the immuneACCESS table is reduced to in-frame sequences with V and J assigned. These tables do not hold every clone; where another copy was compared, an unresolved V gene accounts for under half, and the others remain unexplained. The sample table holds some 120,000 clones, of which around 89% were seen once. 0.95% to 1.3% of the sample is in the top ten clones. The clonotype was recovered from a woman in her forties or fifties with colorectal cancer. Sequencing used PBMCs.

The nucleotides are TGTGCCAGCAGCGTCCCGCGGGCTAGCGGGAGATCGGTTACAGATACGCAGTATTTT. This is translated as CASSVPRASGRSVTDTQYF. This chain joins TRBV7-2 to TRBJ2-3, with 10 bases aligning to TRBD2. CDR1 and CDR2 (SGHTA, FQGNSA) derive from the germline V gene. The CDR3 holds 19 amino acids from the cysteine to the phenylalanine. Left in the record is the CDR3 DNA by itself, 57 bases read in frame from the first base. The junction shows trimming of 5 bases on V and 3 bases on J, and the gene matches do not reach 17 bases of it.